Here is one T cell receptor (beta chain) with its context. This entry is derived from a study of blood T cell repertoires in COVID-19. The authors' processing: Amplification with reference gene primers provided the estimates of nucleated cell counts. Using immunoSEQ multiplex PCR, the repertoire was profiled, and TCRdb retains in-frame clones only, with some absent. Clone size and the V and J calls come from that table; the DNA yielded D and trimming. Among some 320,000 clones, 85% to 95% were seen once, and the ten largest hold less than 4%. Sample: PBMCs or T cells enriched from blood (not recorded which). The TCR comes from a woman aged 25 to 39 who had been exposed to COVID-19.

CDR3 loop: CASSYGQGSNTGELFF. CDR3 bases: TGTGCCAGCAGTTACGGGCAGGGCTCGAACACCGGGGAGCTGTTTTTT. The chain recombines TRBV6-5 with TRBJ2-2; perhaps TRBD1 as D (5 bases). V lost 2 bases and J lost 0, with 10 bases in between. The CDR3 covers 16 residues. Per the germline V gene, CDR1 is MNHEY and CDR2 is SVGAGI.